This T cell receptor beta chain was documented in a study of blood T cell repertoires in COVID-19. Losses at the gene ends were 0 bases for V and 2 bases for J; bases not matched to a gene: 3. CDR1 SGHRS and CDR2 YFSETQ come from the germline V gene. The CDR3 consists of 15 residues. TCRdb's copy holds only in-frame clones and misses some; the assay was immunoSEQ multiplex PCR. The sample holds approximately 190,000 clones; roughly 81% are singletons and the top ten take about 5.1%. This sequence originates from a woman in her 70s with active or convalescent COVID-19. The source material was peripheral blood. V usage is TRBV5-1 and J usage is TRBJ2-3; 7 positions agree with TRBD2. For the CDR3, the DNA is TGCGCCAGCAGCTTGGTGGGACTATCCACAGATACGCAGTATTTT. This translates into CASSLVGLSTDTQYF.